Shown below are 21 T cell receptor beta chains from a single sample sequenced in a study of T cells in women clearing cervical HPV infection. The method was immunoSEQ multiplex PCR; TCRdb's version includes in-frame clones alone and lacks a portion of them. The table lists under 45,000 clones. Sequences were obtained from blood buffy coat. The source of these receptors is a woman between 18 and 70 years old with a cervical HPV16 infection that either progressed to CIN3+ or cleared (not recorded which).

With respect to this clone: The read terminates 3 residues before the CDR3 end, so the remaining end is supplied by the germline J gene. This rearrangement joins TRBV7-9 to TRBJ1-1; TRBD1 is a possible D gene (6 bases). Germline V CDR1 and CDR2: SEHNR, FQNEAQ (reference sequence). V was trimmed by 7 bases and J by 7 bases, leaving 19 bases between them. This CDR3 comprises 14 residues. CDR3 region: CASTPQGRNVEAFF. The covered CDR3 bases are TGTGCCAGCACCCCTCAGGGGAGAAATGTTGAA.

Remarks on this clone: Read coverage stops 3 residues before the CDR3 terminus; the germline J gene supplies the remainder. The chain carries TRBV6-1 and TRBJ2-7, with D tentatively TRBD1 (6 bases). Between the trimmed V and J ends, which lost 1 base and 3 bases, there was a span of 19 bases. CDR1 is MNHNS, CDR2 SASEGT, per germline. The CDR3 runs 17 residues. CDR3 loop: CASSEVPGEKDLYEQYF. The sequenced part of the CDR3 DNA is TGTGCCAGCAGTGAAGTTCCAGGGGAAAAGGATCTCTACGAG.

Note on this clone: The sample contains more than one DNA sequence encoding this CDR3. Here the CDR3 reads CAWSRGAGNTIYF. The sequenced CDR3 bases are TGTGCCTGGAGTCGGGGAGCCGGAAACACC. The J gene is TRBJ1-3, the V gene TRBV30; no clear D. Read coverage stops 3 residues before the CDR3 terminus; the germline J gene supplies the remainder. V lost 2 bases to trimming and J lost 4 bases, with 9 bases between them. The V gene's germline CDR1 is GTSNPN and CDR2 SVGIG (reference sequence). The CDR3 has 13 amino acids.

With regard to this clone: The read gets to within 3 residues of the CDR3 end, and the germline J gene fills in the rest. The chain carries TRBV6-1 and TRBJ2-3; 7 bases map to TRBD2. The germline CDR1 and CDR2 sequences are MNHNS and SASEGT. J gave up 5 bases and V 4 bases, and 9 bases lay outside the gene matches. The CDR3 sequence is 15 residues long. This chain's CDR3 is CASSVGGSGRDTQYF. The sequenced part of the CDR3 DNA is TGTGCCAGCAGTGTGGGCGGGAGTGGTAGAGATACG.

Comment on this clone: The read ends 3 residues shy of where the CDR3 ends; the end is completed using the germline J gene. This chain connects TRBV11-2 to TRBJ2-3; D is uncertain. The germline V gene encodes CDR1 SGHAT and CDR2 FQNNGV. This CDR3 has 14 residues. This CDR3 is CASSLVGRSVAQYF. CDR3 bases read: TGTGCCAGCAGCTTAGTTGGTAGGAGCGTGGCG.

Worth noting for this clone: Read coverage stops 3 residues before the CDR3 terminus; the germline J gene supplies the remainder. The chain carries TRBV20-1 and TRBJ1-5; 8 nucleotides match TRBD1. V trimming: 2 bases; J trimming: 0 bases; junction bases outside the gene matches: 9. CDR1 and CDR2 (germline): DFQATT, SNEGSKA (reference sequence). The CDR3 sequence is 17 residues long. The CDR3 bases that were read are TGCAGTGCTAGAAGGCAGGGGGCCTGGTATAGCAATCAGCCC. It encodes CSARRQGAWYSNQP. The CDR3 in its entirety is CSARRQGAWYSNQPQHF.

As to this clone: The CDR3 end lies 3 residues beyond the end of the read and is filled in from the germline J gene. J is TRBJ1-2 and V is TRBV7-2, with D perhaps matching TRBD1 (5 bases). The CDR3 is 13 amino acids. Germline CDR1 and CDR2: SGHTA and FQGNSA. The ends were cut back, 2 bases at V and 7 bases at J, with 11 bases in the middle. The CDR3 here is CASSLYSGIGYTF. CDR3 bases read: TGTGCCAGCAGCTTATACTCAGGGATTGGC.

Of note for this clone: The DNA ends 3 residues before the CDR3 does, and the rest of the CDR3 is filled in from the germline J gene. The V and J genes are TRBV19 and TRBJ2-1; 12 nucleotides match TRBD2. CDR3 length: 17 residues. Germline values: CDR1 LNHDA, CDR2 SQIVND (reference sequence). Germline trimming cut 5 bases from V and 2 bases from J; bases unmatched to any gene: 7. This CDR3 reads CASSPRTSGEPYNEQFF. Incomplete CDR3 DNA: TGTGCCAGTAGTCCTCGGACTAGCGGGGAACCCTACAATGAG. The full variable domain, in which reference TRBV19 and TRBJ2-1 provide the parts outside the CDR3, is DGGITQSPKYLFRKEGQNVTLSCEQNLNHDAMYWYRQDPGQGLRLIYYSQIVNDFQKGDIAEGYSVSREKKESFPLTVTSAQKNPTAFYLCASSPRTSGEPYNEQFFGPGTRLTVL.

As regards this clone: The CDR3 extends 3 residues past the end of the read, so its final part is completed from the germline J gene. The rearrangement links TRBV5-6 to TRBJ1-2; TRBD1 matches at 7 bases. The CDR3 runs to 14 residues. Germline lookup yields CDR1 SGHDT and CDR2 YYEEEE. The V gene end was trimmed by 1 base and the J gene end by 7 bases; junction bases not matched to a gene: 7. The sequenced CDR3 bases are TGTGCCAGCAGCTTGCGTGACAGGGCTTCTGGC. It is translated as CASSLRDRASG. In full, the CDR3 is CASSLRDRASGYTF.

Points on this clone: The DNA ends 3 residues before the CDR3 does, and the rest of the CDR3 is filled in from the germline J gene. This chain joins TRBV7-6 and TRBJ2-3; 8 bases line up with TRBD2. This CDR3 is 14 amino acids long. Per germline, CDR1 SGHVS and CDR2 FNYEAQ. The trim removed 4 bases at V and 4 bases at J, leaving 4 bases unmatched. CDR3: CASSSVAGSDTQYF. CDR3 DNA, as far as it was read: TGTGCCAGCAGCTCGGTAGCGGGGTCAGATACG.

The CDR3 here is CASSVLAGADEQFF. CDR3 bases read: TGTGCCAGCAGTGTACTAGCGGGAGCGGATGAG. The J gene is TRBJ2-1, the V gene TRBV7-6; TRBD2 matches 11 bases. The CDR3 end falls 3 residues outside the read, so it is completed with the germline J gene. V was clipped by 6 bases and J by 8 bases; unmatched bases: 6. There are 14 residues in the CDR3. Germline CDR1 reads SGHVS; CDR2 reads FNYEAQ.

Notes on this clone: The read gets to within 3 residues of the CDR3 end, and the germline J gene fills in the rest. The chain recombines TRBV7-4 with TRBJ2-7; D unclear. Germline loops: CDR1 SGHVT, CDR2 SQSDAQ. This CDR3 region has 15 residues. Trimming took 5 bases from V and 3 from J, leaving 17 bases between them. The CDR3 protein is CASSASLGSVYEQYF. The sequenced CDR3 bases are TGTGCCAGCAGCGCCTCGTTGGGCAGTGTCTACGAG. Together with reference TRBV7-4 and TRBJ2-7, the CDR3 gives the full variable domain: GAGVSQSPRYKVAKRGRDVALRCDSISGHVTLYWYRQTLGQGSEVLTYSQSDAQRDKSGRPSGRFSAERPERSVSTLKIQRTEQGDSAVYLCASSASLGSVYEQYFGPGTRLTVT.

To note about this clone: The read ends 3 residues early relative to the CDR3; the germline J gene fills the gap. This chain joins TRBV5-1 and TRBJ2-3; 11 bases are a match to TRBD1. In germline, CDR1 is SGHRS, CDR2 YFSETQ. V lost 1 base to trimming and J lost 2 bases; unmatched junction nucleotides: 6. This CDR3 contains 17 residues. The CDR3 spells CASSLSGTGGTTDTQYF. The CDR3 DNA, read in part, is TGCGCCAGCAGCTTGTCCGGGACAGGGGGGACCACAGATACG.

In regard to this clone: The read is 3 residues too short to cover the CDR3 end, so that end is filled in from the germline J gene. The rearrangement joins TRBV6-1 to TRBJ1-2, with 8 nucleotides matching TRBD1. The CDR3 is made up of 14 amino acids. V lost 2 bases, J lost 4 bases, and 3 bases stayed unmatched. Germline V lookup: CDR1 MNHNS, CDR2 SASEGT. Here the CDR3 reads CASSERTGRYGYTF. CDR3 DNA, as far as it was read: TGTGCCAGCAGTGAACGGACAGGGCGCTATGGC.

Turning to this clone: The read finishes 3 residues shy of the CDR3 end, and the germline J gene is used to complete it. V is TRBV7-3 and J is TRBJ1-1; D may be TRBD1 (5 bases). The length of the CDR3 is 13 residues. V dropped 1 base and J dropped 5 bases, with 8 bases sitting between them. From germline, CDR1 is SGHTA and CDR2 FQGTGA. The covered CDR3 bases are TGTGCCAGCAGCTTAATGGCAGGGACTGAA. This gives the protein CASSLMAGTE. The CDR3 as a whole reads CASSLMAGTEAFF.

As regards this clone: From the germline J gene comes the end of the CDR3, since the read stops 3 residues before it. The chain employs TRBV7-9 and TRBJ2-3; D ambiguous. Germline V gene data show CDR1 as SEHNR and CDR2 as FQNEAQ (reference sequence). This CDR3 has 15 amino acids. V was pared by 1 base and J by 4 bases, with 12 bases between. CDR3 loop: CASSLVFTVADTQYF. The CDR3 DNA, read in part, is TGTGCCAGCAGCTTAGTTTTTACAGTCGCAGATACG.

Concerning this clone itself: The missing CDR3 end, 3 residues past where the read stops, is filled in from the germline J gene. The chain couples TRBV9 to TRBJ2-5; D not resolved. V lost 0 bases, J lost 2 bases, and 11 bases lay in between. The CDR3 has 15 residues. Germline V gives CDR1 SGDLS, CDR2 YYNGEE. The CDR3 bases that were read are TGTGCCAGCAGCGTAGCCCCCGGGTTTCAAGAGACC. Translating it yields CASSVAPGFQET. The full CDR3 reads CASSVAPGFQETQYF.

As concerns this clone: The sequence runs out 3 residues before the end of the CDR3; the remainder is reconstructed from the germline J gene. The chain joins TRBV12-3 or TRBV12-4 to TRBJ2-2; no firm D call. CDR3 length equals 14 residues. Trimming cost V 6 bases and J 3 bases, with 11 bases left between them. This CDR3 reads CASSSTVYTGELFF. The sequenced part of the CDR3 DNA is TGTGCCAGCAGCTCCACTGTTTACACCGGGGAG.

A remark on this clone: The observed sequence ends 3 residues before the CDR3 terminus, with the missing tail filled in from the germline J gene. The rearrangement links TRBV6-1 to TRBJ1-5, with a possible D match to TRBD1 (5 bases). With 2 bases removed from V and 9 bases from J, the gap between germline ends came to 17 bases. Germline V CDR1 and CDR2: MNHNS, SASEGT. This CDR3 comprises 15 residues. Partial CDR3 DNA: TGTGCCAGCAGTGAATTGATTGGAGCGGGGGGGCCC. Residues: CASSELIGAGGP. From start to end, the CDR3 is CASSELIGAGGPQHF.

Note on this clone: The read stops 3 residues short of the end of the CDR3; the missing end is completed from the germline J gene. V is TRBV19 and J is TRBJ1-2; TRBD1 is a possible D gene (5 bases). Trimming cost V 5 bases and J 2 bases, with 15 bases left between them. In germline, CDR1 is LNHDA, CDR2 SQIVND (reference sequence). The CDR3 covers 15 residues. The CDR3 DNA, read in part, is TGTGCCAGTAGTTCGGACTCGGGGGAAAACTATGGC. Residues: CASSSDSGENYG. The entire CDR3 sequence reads CASSSDSGENYGYTF.

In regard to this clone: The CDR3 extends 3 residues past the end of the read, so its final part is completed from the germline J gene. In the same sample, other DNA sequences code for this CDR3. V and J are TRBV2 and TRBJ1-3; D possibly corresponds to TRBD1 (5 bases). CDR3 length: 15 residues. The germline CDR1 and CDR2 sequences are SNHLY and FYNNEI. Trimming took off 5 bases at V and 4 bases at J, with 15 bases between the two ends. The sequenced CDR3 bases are TGTGCCAGCAGTACTCAGGGTGGGTCAGGAAACACC. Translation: CASSTQGGSGNT. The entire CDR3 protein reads CASSTQGGSGNTIYF.